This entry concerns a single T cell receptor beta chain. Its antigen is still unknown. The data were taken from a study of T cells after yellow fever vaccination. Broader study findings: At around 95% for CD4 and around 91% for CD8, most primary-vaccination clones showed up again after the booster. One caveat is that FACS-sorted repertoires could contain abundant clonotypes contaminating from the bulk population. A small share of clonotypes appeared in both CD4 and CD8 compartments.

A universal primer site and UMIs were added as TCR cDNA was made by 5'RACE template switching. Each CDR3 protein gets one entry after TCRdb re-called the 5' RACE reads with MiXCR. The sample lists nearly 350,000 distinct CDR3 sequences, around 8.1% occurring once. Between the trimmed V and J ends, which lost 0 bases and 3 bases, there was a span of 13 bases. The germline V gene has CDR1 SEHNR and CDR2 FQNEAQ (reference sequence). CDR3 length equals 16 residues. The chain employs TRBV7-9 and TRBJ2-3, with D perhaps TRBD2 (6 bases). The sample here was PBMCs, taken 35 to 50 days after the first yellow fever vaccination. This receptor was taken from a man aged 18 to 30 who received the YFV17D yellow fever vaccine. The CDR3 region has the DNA TGTGCCAGCAGCTTAGCGAGAGGGACTGAAACAGATACGCAGTATTTT. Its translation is CASSLARGTETDTQYF.